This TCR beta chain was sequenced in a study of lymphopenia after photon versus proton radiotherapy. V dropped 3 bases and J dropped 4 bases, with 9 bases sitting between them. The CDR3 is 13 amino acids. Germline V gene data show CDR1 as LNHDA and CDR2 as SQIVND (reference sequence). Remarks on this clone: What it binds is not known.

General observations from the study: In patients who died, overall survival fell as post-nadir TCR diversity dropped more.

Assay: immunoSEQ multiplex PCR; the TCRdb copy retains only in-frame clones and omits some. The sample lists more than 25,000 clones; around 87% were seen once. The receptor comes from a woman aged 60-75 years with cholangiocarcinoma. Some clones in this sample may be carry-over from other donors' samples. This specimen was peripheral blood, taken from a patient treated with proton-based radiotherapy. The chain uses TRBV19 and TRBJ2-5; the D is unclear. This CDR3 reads CASSMPGAETQYF. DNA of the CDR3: TGTGCCAGTAGTATGCCAGGAGCAGAGACCCAGTACTTC.